This T cell receptor beta chain originates from a study of blood T cell repertoires in COVID-19. About the study: Collection of acute and convalescent COVID-19 samples took place in the United States, Italy and Spain. Sources were T cells, B-cell-depleted T cells, or PBMCs; the material itself was cDNA or gDNA.

Study processing details: Amplification of reference gene primers was used by the study to estimate nucleated cell counts. Sequencing used immunoSEQ multiplex PCR; TCRdb keeps in-frame clones, though not all of them. Clone size and V and J calls were adopted from that table, with D and trimming inferred from the DNA. The sample lists 150,000 to 200,000 clones; over 80% were seen once. The CDR3 totals 13 residues. Germline V CDR1 and CDR2: MNHNY, SVGAGI (reference sequence). Trimming took off 6 bases at V and 1 base at J, with 9 bases between the two ends. The receptor was derived from a woman aged 45-65 years with acute or convalescent COVID-19. Material for sequencing was peripheral blood. The chain carries TRBV6-6 and TRBJ2-5; perhaps TRBD1 as D (6 bases). The CDR3 DNA reads as TGTGCCAGCAGCTGGGACACCCAAGAGACCCAGTACTTC. This translates into CASSWDTQETQYF.